The present T cell receptor beta chain was sequenced within a study of T-cell memory formation after mild COVID-19. Via MiXCR, TCRdb re-called the 5' RACE reads, giving one row per CDR3 protein. Of roughly 350,000 distinct CDR3 sequences detected, about 13% appear once; the ten largest clones hold about 20%. The CDR3 totals 13 residues. V shed 1 base and J shed 11 bases, with 15 bases lying between them. This clonotype was recorded a few times. This TCR was sampled from a man aged 18 to 35 who had mild COVID-19 (a few samples of this study predate the infection). Cell type and time point are not known. V usage is TRBV12-3 or TRBV12-4 and J usage is TRBJ2-7; D possibly matches TRBD1 or TRBD2 (6 bases each). Source material: PBMCs or a T cell subset sorted from them (not recorded which). The CDR3: CASSLGPGASKYF. DNA for the CDR3: TGTGCCAGCAGTTTAGGGCCGGGGGCCTCTAAGTACTTC.